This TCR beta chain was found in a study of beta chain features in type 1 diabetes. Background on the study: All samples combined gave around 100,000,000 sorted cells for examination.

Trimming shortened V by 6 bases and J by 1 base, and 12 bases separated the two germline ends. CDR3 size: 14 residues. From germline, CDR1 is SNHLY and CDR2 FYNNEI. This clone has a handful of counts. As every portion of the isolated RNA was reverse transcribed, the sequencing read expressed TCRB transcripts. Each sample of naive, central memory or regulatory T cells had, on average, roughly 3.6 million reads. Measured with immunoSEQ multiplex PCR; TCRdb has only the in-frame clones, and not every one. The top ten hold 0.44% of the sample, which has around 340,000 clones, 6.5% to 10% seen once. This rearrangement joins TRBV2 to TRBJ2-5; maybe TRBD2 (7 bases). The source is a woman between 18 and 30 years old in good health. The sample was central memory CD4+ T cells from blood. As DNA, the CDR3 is TGTGCCAGCAGCGAGGGGGGGACCCAAGAGACCCAGTACTTC. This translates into CASSEGGTQETQYF.